This passage covers 20 T cell receptor beta chains from one sample sequenced in a study of cytomegalovirus exposure and HLA in healthy donors. The PCR employed 60 Vbeta primers together with 13 Jbeta primers. This table comes from immunoSEQ multiplex PCR, and its TCRdb copy is limited to in-frame clones, with some not included. The sample contains some 150,000 clones, over 80% of which appear only once. Input material: PBMCs. All receptors derive from a man aged 40-49 years in good health and CMV-seronegative.

This clone has only one observation. This rearrangement joins TRBV7-3 to TRBJ1-1; D ambiguous. With 0 bases removed from V and 6 bases from J, the gap between germline ends came to 11 bases. Germline CDR1 reads SGHTA; CDR2 reads FQGTGA. The CDR3 totals 14 residues. In DNA form, the CDR3 reads TGTGCCAGCAGCTTAACTCGGCAGAGCGCTGAAGCTTTCTTT. The encoded protein is CASSLTRQSAEAFF.

This clone was observed a few times. The chain uses TRBV7-2 and TRBJ2-1, with 11 bases that match TRBD2. V lost 3 bases, J lost 7 bases, and 5 bases stayed unmatched. Germline V CDR1 and CDR2: SGHTA, FQGNSA. This CDR3 is built from 15 residues. The CDR3 sequence: CASSLNSGGVNEQFF. Written as DNA, the CDR3 is TGTGCCAGCAGCTTGAATAGCGGGGGGGTAAATGAGCAGTTCTTC.

V usage is TRBV5-8 and J usage is TRBJ1-4; 7 positions agree with TRBD1. Germline V gene sequence: CDR1 SGHTS, CDR2 YDEGEE. V shed 4 bases, J shed 8 bases, and the junction held 8 bases outside the gene matches. This CDR3 contains 14 residues. This CDR3 reads CASSPDRVREKLFF. The CDR3 DNA reads TGTGCCAGCAGCCCCGACAGGGTCCGGGAAAAACTGTTTTTT.

V and J are TRBV6-5 and TRBJ2-7; possible D gene TRBD1, 6 bases. The CDR3 has 14 residues. Germline V lookup: CDR1 MNHEY, CDR2 SVGAGI. The germline V and J ends were trimmed by 4 bases and 0 bases, with 10 bases remaining between them. The CDR3 region is CASSSRTVSYEQYF. The CDR3 DNA is TGTGCCAGCAGTTCCAGGACAGTCTCCTACGAGCAGTACTTC.

This CDR3 reads CASSLDIAGRSYNEQFF. In DNA form, the CDR3 reads TGTGCCAGCAGCTTAGATATAGCGGGGAGATCTTACAATGAGCAGTTCTTC. The rearrangement joins TRBV7-9 to TRBJ2-1; 8 positions agree with TRBD2. Losses at the gene ends were 1 base for V and 4 bases for J; bases not matched to a gene: 9. There are 17 residues in the CDR3. Germline loops: CDR1 SEHNR, CDR2 FQNEAQ (reference sequence).

The CDR3 protein is CASSLFRGQNTEAFF. In DNA, the CDR3 is TGTGCCAGCAGCCTATTCAGGGGGCAGAACACTGAAGCTTTCTTT. The chain couples TRBV6-5 to TRBJ1-1; 8 nucleotides align to TRBD1. The CDR3 totals 15 residues. The trim removed 6 bases at V and 1 base at J, leaving 7 bases unmatched. Germline V gene data show CDR1 as MNHEY and CDR2 as SVGAGI.

This rearrangement joins TRBV7-3 to TRBJ1-3; D gene uncertain. CDR1 and CDR2 from the germline V gene are SGHTA and FQGTGA. Trimming stripped 5 bases from V and 0 bases from J, with 14 bases between. The CDR3 length is 16 residues. This CDR3 reads CASSPNPGSSGNTIYF. As DNA, the CDR3 is TGTGCCAGCAGCCCAAACCCGGGGTCCTCTGGAAACACCATATATTTT.

The rearrangement links TRBV28 to TRBJ2-1; D is undetermined. Germline V gene lookup returns CDR1 MDHEN and CDR2 SYDVKM. V was clipped by 9 bases and J by 10 bases, with 10 bases between them. CDR3 length: 10 residues. This CDR3 is CASSEEEQFF. The CDR3 nucleotides read TGTGCCAGTTCCGAGGAAGAGCAGTTCTTC.

The chain links TRBV10-2 to TRBJ1-6; TRBD1 agrees at 9 bases. J was trimmed by 7 bases and V by 4 bases; bases with no gene match: 2. The CDR3 runs to 14 residues. Germline loops: CDR1 WSHSY, CDR2 SAAADI. CDR3 loop: CASSGGTGNSPLHF. The CDR3 nucleotides read TGCGCCAGCAGTGGGGGGACAGGGAATTCACCCCTCCACTTT.

V usage is TRBV4-2 and J usage is TRBJ2-7; 7 bases fit TRBD2. The CDR3 contains 14 residues. Trimming removed 6 bases from V and 2 bases from J; junction bases left unmatched: 7. Germline loops: CDR1 LGHNA, CDR2 YNFKEQ. Here the CDR3 reads CASRPTGTTYEQYF. The CDR3 nucleotides read TGTGCCAGCAGGCCAACCGGGACTACCTACGAGCAGTACTTC.

The rearrangement joins TRBV5-1 to TRBJ2-1; 8 nucleotides match TRBD1. CDR1 is SGHRS and CDR2 is YFSETQ in the germline V gene. The J segment lost 6 bases and the V segment lost 3 bases, leaving 5 bases of the junction unmatched. The length of the CDR3 is 14 residues. As DNA, the CDR3 is TGCGCCAGCAGCTCGGACAGGGCGGGCAATGAGCAGTTCTTC. Translated: CASSSDRAGNEQFF.

Comment on this clone: Other DNA sequences from this sample encode an identical CDR3 as well. The chain couples TRBV14 to TRBJ2-1; D gene ambiguous. CDR1 and CDR2 from the germline V gene are SGHDN and FVKESK. The CDR3 extends over 13 amino acids. Trimming took 0 bases from V and 4 from J, leaving 4 bases between them. CDR3 region: CASSQDRYNEQFF. The CDR3 coding sequence is TGTGCCAGCAGCCAAGACAGGTACAATGAGCAGTTCTTC.

V and J are TRBV7-6 and TRBJ2-5, with 11 positions matching TRBD2. Unmatched junction bases numbered 3, after V lost 2 bases and J lost 7 bases. This CDR3 contains 14 residues. Germline-derived CDR1 and CDR2 are SGHVS and FNYEAQ. Written as DNA, the CDR3 is TGTGCCAGCAGCTTAACAACTAGCGGGGGGACCCAGTACTTC. Its translation is CASSLTTSGGTQYF.

V usage is TRBV9 and J usage is TRBJ2-1; D gene unclear. Trimming pared 0 bases from V and 5 bases from J, leaving 3 bases between. This CDR3 is 12 amino acids long. The V gene's germline CDR1 is SGDLS and CDR2 YYNGEE. CDR3 nucleotides: TGTGCCAGCAGCGTAGGAGACAATGAGCAGTTCTTC. The encoded protein is CASSVGDNEQFF.

V usage is TRBV2 and J usage is TRBJ2-2, with 8 nucleotides matching TRBD2. J lost 1 base, V lost 7 bases, and 8 bases had no gene match. The CDR3 has 16 amino acids. Germline V gene lookup returns CDR1 SNHLY and CDR2 FYNNEI. CDR3 residues: CASTRGSGVNTGELFF. The CDR3 bases are TGTGCCAGCACCCGGGGTAGCGGGGTGAACACCGGGGAGCTGTTTTTT.

The chain couples TRBV18 to TRBJ1-1; TRBD1 matches at 9 bases. The CDR3 extends over 14 amino acids. After removal of 6 bases from V and 5 bases from J, the junction contained 7 bases not matched to a gene. Germline lookup yields CDR1 KGHSH and CDR2 LQKENI. The CDR3 nucleotides are TGTGCCAGCTCCCTCGCGGACAGGGGAACTGAAGCTTTCTTT. This sequence encodes CASSLADRGTEAFF. Combining the CDR3 with reference TRBV18 and TRBJ1-1 gives the whole variable domain NAGVMQNPRHLVRRRGQEARLRCSPMKGHSHVYWYRQLPEEGLKFMVYLQKENIIDESGMPKERFSAEFPKEGPSILRIQQVVRGDSAAYFCASSLADRGTEAFFGQGTRLTVV.

The rearrangement links TRBV7-9 to TRBJ2-5, with 7 bases fitting TRBD2. The germline V gene encodes CDR1 SEHNR and CDR2 FQNEAQ (reference sequence). The CDR3 spans 15 residues. Trimming at V came to 0 bases and at J to 3 bases, leaving 4 bases not matched to a gene. The CDR3 sequence: CASSLASSGKETQYF. For the CDR3, the DNA is TGTGCCAGCAGCTTAGCGTCCAGCGGGAAAGAGACCCAGTACTTC.

This chain joins TRBV6-6 and TRBJ2-1; 11 bases fit TRBD2. V lost 6 bases, J lost 2 bases, and 3 bases stayed unmatched. Germline loops: CDR1 MNHNY, CDR2 SVGAGI (reference sequence). The CDR3 runs 15 residues. The CDR3 sequence: CASSLAGGAYNEQFF. The CDR3 coding sequence is TGTGCCAGCAGCCTAGCGGGAGGCGCCTACAATGAGCAGTTCTTC.

This chain connects TRBV6-1 to TRBJ2-7; perhaps TRBD1 as D (5 bases). V was trimmed by 8 bases and J by 3 bases, leaving 20 bases between them. This CDR3 region has 15 residues. CDR1 MNHNS and CDR2 SASEGT come from the germline V gene. CDR3 in DNA: TGTGCCAGCCTTAAAACCCCGACAGAAGGCTACGAGCAGTACTTC. Translating it yields CASLKTPTEGYEQYF.

The chain uses TRBV10-3 and TRBJ1-1; 8 bases align to TRBD1. J lost 3 bases, V lost 4 bases, and 4 bases had no gene match. Germline V gene sequence: CDR1 ENHRY, CDR2 SYGVKD. The CDR3 consists of 14 residues. The CDR3 spells CAISADRGDTEAFF. CDR3 nucleotides: TGTGCCATCAGTGCCGACAGGGGAGACACTGAAGCTTTCTTT.